Below, one TCR beta chain is given with its context. The antigen is undetermined. This record comes from a study of cytomegalovirus exposure and HLA in healthy donors. Overall study results and limits: The investigators catalogued 164 TCR beta chains as cytomegalovirus-associated.

The PCR contained 60 Vbeta and 13 Jbeta primers. Assay: immunoSEQ multiplex PCR; the TCRdb copy retains only in-frame clones and omits some. The sample comprises around 150,000 clones, roughly 73% of which are singletons, and about 10% rests with the top ten. The germline V gene encodes CDR1 MDHEN and CDR2 SYDVKM. The CDR3 spans 14 residues. The V end was cut by 3 bases, the J end by 5 bases, with 13 bases between. V gene TRBV28 combines with J gene TRBJ1-2, with D unresolved. Sequencing was done on a sample of PBMCs. The clonotype was recovered from a man younger than 35 in good health and CMV-seropositive. Here the CDR3 reads CASSLGSYWYGYTF. The CDR3 DNA is TGTGCCAGCAGTTTGGGCAGCTATTGGTATGGCTACACCTTC.